Sequencing of this TCR beta chain was carried out in a study of control samples from healthy donors and cancer patients. The CDR3 sequence is 12 residues long. Deletions cut 3 bases from V and 0 bases from J, with 3 bases between. Germline V gene data show CDR1 as LGHDT and CDR2 as YNNKEL (reference sequence). Comments on this clone: Other DNA sequences in the same sample also yield this CDR3.

Produced via immunoSEQ multiplex PCR; TCRdb's table is partial and in-frame only. Of around 120,000 clones in the sample, under 95% were seen once. The TCR was taken from a man aged 50 or older with head and neck cancer. The sample was PBMCs. The chain joins TRBV3-1 (or the pseudogene TRBV3-2) to TRBJ2-7; no reliable D call. The CDR3 loop is CASSHASYEQYF. CDR3 nucleotides: TGTGCCAGCAGCCACGCCTCCTACGAGCAGTACTTC.